A selection of T cell receptor beta chains follows, all from one sample in a study of memory CD4+ T cells and cytomegalovirus serostatus. Libraries were prepared by immunoSEQ multiplex PCR; TCRdb keeps only in-frame clonotypes and omits some of them. Here the sample spans over 35,000 clones, around 80% being singletons. The specimen sequenced was memory CD4+ T cells from blood. The origin of the receptors is an adult in good health and CMV-seronegative. Each CDR3 is given with its conserved first and last residue. The order of the fields is V gene, CDR3 protein.

V gene: TRBV6-6
CDR3 protein: CASRQGGTNEKLFF

V gene: TRBV7-5
CDR3 protein: CVRSDHGTELATNEKLFF

V gene: TRBV27
CDR3 protein: CASSVLGASYNSPLHF

V gene: TRBV7-2
CDR3 protein: CASSLSGGDIQYF

V gene: TRBV5-6
CDR3 protein: CASSLFSTLNTEAFF

V gene: TRBV30
CDR3 protein: CAWPYEQYF

V gene: TRBV4-1
CDR3 protein: CASSQVDRDNSPLHF

V gene: TRBV30
CDR3 protein: CAWSATPGNLIGGYTF

V gene: TRBV9
CDR3 protein: CASSGSLRGRSAEQFF

V gene: TRBV4-3
CDR3 protein: CASSQLIAGGDNEQFF

V gene: TRBV4-2
CDR3 protein: CASSQDGRGGERDEQFF

V gene: TRBV5-5
CDR3 protein: CASRRTGGDEKLFF

V gene: TRBV5-1
CDR3 protein: CASSLGTEIAKNIQYF

V gene: TRBV6-5
CDR3 protein: CASSYSNRGQTDTQYF

V gene: TRBV2
CDR3 protein: CASSRQVYSGNTIYF

V gene: TRBV7-8
CDR3 protein: CASSLVSDTEAFF

V gene: TRBV7-8
CDR3 protein: CASSSPRLAGKAGELFF

V gene: TRBV4-1
CDR3 protein: CASSQPGASPYEQYF

V gene: TRBV5-4
CDR3 protein: CASSPGTSGGDTQYF

V gene: TRBV7-2
CDR3 protein: CASSSHRRRSTELFF

V gene: TRBV28
CDR3 protein: CASSYGRNRGNTEAFF

V gene: TRBV18
CDR3 protein: CASSPYPQGNTEAFF

V gene: TRBV18
CDR3 protein: CASSPGQGGQNTIYF

V gene: TRBV7-2
CDR3 protein: CASSPIAGQTGELFF

V gene: TRBV9
CDR3 protein: CASSVEDTEAFF

V gene: TRBV30
CDR3 protein: CAWRGTQNTEAFF

V gene: TRBV7-6
CDR3 protein: CASSLEGDSNQPQHF

V gene: TRBV28
CDR3 protein: CASSMWGQEQFF

V gene: TRBV5-4
CDR3 protein: CASSLGPGSTDTQYF

V gene: TRBV5-3
CDR3 protein: CARSWVRGSSYNSPLHF

V gene: TRBV4-2
CDR3 protein: CASSLRDREYEQYF

V gene: TRBV9
CDR3 protein: CASSVGWGRLSNTDTQYF

V gene: TRBV7-9
CDR3 protein: CASSPRDRGGYTF

V gene: TRBV7-6
CDR3 protein: CASSPILGPVHYEQYF

V gene: TRBV7-2
CDR3 protein: CASRLGLGRPTGELFF

V gene: TRBV28
CDR3 protein: CATYGTGRAYEQYF

V gene: TRBV10-2
CDR3 protein: CASSESRREGYTF

V gene: TRBV30
CDR3 protein: CAWGTGLTGELFF

V gene: TRBV5-5
CDR3 protein: CASSLVQTNYGYTF

V gene: TRBV28
CDR3 protein: CASSVLAGGQVEQFF

V gene: TRBV6-5
CDR3 protein: CASSYERGQVDGYTF

V gene: TRBV4-2
CDR3 protein: CASSQGGHEKLFF

V gene: TRBV16
CDR3 protein: CASSPGLIDQNTEAFF

V gene: TRBV19
CDR3 protein: CASSIDRGSSSYNEQFF

V gene: TRBV19
CDR3 protein: CASTPYVSNQPQHF

V gene: TRBV19
CDR3 protein: CASSMRGGGRTSYGYTF

V gene: TRBV5-5
CDR3 protein: CASSTTGGNTIYF

V gene: TRBV29-1
CDR3 protein: CSVQEDGYTF

V gene: TRBV19
CDR3 protein: CASSGKGASTDTQYF

V gene: TRBV2
CDR3 protein: CASSERGLRGGPGIYTF

V gene: TRBV13
CDR3 protein: CASSFGTSGGAADTQYF

V gene: TRBV18
CDR3 protein: CASSPGPPGRMNTEAFF

V gene: TRBV5-6
CDR3 protein: CASSFYGGGNQPQHF

V gene: TRBV19
CDR3 protein: CASSDGTGGLSYNSPLHF

V gene: TRBV25-1
CDR3 protein: CASSPTLIHYNSPLHF

V gene: TRBV30
CDR3 protein: CAWSSRGSGYTF

V gene: TRBV7-3
CDR3 protein: CASSRTGADNSPLHF

V gene: TRBV19
CDR3 protein: CASSMAGLGETQYF